Shown below are 19 T cell receptor beta chains from a single sample sequenced in a study of glioma-infiltrating T cells after dendritic cell vaccination. Clones were read by immunoSEQ multiplex PCR, and TCRdb kept only the in-frame ones, dropping some. The sample lists about 21,000 clones; around 79% were seen once. The source material was blood, sampled before dendritic cell vaccination. The receptors were sampled from a human donor with glioblastoma.

On this clone: At one boundary the junction diverges from the germline segment, which might be a read error. The chain has TRBV30 and TRBJ2-2, with a tentative D call TRBD2 (5 bases). The germline CDR1 and CDR2 sequences are GTSNPN and SVGIG (reference sequence). This CDR3 is built from 12 residues. In nucleotides, the CDR3 is TGTGCCTGGAGTGTAATCGCCGGGAAGCTGTTTTTT. Its translation: CAWSVIAGKLFF.

The chain carries TRBV7-2 and TRBJ2-1; the match to TRBD1 covers 9 bases. This CDR3 region has 11 residues. V dropped 5 bases and J dropped 14; count of bases not matched to a gene: 4. CDR1 is SGHTA, CDR2 FQGNSA, per germline. As DNA, the CDR3 is TGTGCCAGCAGCACTCGGACAGGGGAGTTCTTC. Translating gives CASSTRTGEFF. The full variable domain, with the rest looked up from reference TRBV7-2 and TRBJ2-1, is GAGVSQSPSNKVTEKGKDVELRCDPISGHTALYWYRQSLGQGLEFLIYFQGNSAPDKSGLPSDRFSAERTGGSVSTLTIQRTQQEDSAVYLCASSTRTGEFFGPGTRLTVL.

This clone was counted a few times. This rearrangement joins TRBV4-2 to TRBJ1-2, with unresolved D. CDR1 LGHNA and CDR2 YNFKEQ come from the germline V gene. Trimming pared 2 bases from V and 4 bases from J, leaving 17 bases between. The CDR3 is 16 amino acids. The CDR3 protein is CASSQIAQTSLYGYTF. The DNA of the CDR3 is TGTGCCAGCAGCCAAATTGCCCAGACAAGCCTCTATGGCTACACCTTC.

The V gene is TRBV7-8, the J gene TRBJ1-3, with 11 bases aligning to TRBD1. CDR1 is SGHVS and CDR2 is FQNEAQ in the germline V gene. The CDR3 has 17 amino acids. V lost 1 base, J lost 2 bases, and 4 bases stayed unmatched. The CDR3 sequence is CASSLEGQGVTGNTIYF. The CDR3 DNA is TGTGCCAGCAGCTTAGAGGGACAGGGGGTGACTGGAAACACCATATATTTT.

CDR3 bases: TGCGCCAGCAGCCCTAGCGGGAGATCGCAAGAGACCCAGTACTTC. It encodes CASSPSGRSQETQYF. This sequence joins TRBV4-1 and TRBJ2-5; 10 bases match TRBD2. The CDR3 consists of 15 residues. Germline V gene sequence: CDR1 MGHRA, CDR2 YSYEKL. The V and J ends lost 4 bases and 2 bases, in that order; junction bases with no gene match: 4.

The genes are TRBV7-3 and TRBJ1-1, with 9 positions matching TRBD1. The V gene's germline CDR1 is SGHTA and CDR2 FQGTGA. After removal of 3 bases from V and 7 bases from J, the junction contained 3 bases not matched to a gene. The CDR3 consists of 13 residues. The chain's CDR3 is CASSFTGGGEAFF. As DNA, the CDR3 is TGTGCCAGCAGCTTTACAGGGGGCGGTGAAGCTTTCTTT.

This chain connects TRBV2 to TRBJ2-3; the match to TRBD2 covers 14 bases. J gave up 6 bases and V 9 bases, and 8 bases lay outside the gene matches. Germline lookup yields CDR1 SNHLY and CDR2 FYNNEI. The CDR3 length is 15 residues. CDR3 sequence reads: CARDEGTSGSDTQYF. The CDR3 DNA follows: TGTGCCAGAGACGAGGGGACTAGCGGGAGCGATACGCAGTATTTT.

The chain links TRBV6-1 to TRBJ2-7, with 9 bases lining up with TRBD2. With 6 bases clipped from V and 1 base from J, the junction kept 4 bases outside the gene matches. The germline CDR1 and CDR2 sequences are MNHNS and SASEGT. There are 14 residues in the CDR3. Written as DNA, the CDR3 is TGTGCCAGCAGCCCCGGACTAGCGTCCTACGAGCAGTACTTC. This translates into CASSPGLASYEQYF.

This chain joins TRBV11-2 and TRBJ1-1; TRBD1 matches 7 bases. The V gene's germline CDR1 is SGHAT and CDR2 FQNNGV. The V segment lost 4 bases and the J segment 3 bases; nucleotides outside the gene matches: 8. The CDR3 length is 15 residues. The CDR3 spells CASSSRTGLDTEAFF. The CDR3 DNA reads as TGTGCCAGCAGCTCGCGGACAGGCCTTGACACTGAAGCTTTCTTT.

V usage is TRBV29-1 and J usage is TRBJ2-7; D may be TRBD1 (5 bases). Per the germline V gene, CDR1 is SQVTM and CDR2 is ANQGSEA. V was trimmed by 4 bases and J by 2 bases, leaving 21 bases between them. There are 16 residues in the CDR3. The CDR3 region is CSVGLGRLGHTYEQYF. CDR3 nucleotides: TGCAGCGTTGGGCTCGGGCGCCTGGGGCACACCTACGAGCAGTACTTC.

The chain couples TRBV10-3 to TRBJ1-2, with TRBD1 as a possible D gene (5 bases). Trimming left V 4 bases short and J 5 bases short, with 14 bases between. CDR3 length: 14 residues. Germline loops: CDR1 ENHRY, CDR2 SYGVKD. CDR3 loop: CAISADSRIYGYTF. Here the CDR3 DNA reads TGTGCCATCAGTGCTGACAGCCGCATTTATGGCTACACCTTC.

This clone came up once. One junction end does not reproduce the germline sequence, and a read error may be involved. The chain is built from TRBV19 and TRBJ2-7; D is perhaps TRBD1 (5 bases). This CDR3 spans 15 amino acids. The germline gives CDR1 LNHDA, CDR2 SQIVND (reference sequence). CDR3 in DNA: TGTGCCGGTAGTATAGCCTCAGGGAATCCTGGGGAGCAGTACTTC. Protein product: CAGSIASGNPGEQYF.

CDR3 loop: CASSVVGTGVETAYNEQFF. The CDR3 DNA is TGTGCCAGCAGCGTAGTAGGGACAGGGGTCGAAACAGCCTACAATGAGCAGTTCTTC. The chain recombines TRBV9 with TRBJ2-1; 10 bases match TRBD1. Germline V gene lookup returns CDR1 SGDLS and CDR2 YYNGEE. The CDR3 totals 19 residues. V was pared by 0 bases and J by 2 bases, with 11 bases of the junction left unmatched.

Note on this clone: This likely traces to a read error, being one base from a far larger clone. The same CDR3 also results from other DNA sequences found in this sample. The chain couples TRBV11-2 to TRBJ2-7, with 10 bases matching TRBD1. V dropped 5 bases and J dropped 3; count of bases not matched to a gene: 10. Germline loops: CDR1 SGHAT, CDR2 FQNNGV. The CDR3 sequence is 16 residues long. CDR3 coding DNA: TGTGCCAGCAGCCATCAGCTCGGGACAGGGGACTACGAGCAGTACTTC. It yields the protein CASSHQLGTGDYEQYF.

This sequence joins TRBV10-2 and TRBJ2-5, with 8 bases aligning to TRBD2. The CDR3 totals 15 residues. Germline lookup yields CDR1 WSHSY and CDR2 SAAADI. V lost 3 bases to trimming and J lost 2 bases; unmatched junction nucleotides: 5. The CDR3 is CASSETSGGQETQYF. Here the CDR3 DNA reads TGCGCCAGCAGTGAAACTAGCGGAGGGCAAGAGACCCAGTACTTC.

CDR3 sequence reads: CASSLELAGHSEQYF. The CDR3, as DNA: TGTGCCAGCAGCTTAGAGCTAGCGGGACACAGTGAGCAGTACTTC. The chain carries TRBV7-9 and TRBJ2-7; the match to TRBD2 covers 9 bases. Germline V CDR1 and CDR2: SEHNR, FQNEAQ (reference sequence). This CDR3 region has 15 residues. The trim removed 1 base at V and 7 bases at J, leaving 8 bases unmatched.

The chain uses TRBV5-1 and TRBJ2-7; weak D call: TRBD2 (6 bases). The germline V gene has CDR1 SGHRS and CDR2 YFSETQ. Trimming shortened V by 0 bases and J by 5 bases, and 9 bases separated the two germline ends. CDR3 length: 13 amino acids. The CDR3 DNA follows: TGCGCCAGCAGCTTGGGGGGGGAAAACGAGCAGTACTTC. This encodes CASSLGGENEQYF. The full variable domain, in which reference TRBV5-1 and TRBJ2-7 provide the parts outside the CDR3, is KAGVTQTPRYLIKTRGQQVTLSCSPISGHRSVSWYQQTPGQGLQFLFEYFSETQRNKGNFPGRFSGRQFSNSRSEMNVSTLELGDSALYLCASSLGGENEQYFGPGTRLTVT.

V and J are TRBV7-2 and TRBJ2-6; D may be TRBD2 (5 bases). Germline lookup yields CDR1 SGHTA and CDR2 FQGNSA. Trimming cost V 1 base and J 1 base, with 11 bases left between them. The CDR3 runs to 17 residues. CDR3 protein: CASSLGITGSGANVLTF. The CDR3 DNA reads TGTGCCAGCAGCTTAGGTATTACGGGGTCTGGGGCCAACGTCCTGACTTTC.

The chain employs TRBV30 and TRBJ2-5, with 10 bases identical to TRBD2. This CDR3 is built from 16 residues. Germline values: CDR1 GTSNPN, CDR2 SVGIG (reference sequence). The junction had 15 bases not matched to a gene; V was cut back by 5 bases and J by 6 bases. CDR3 nucleotides: TGTGCCTGGGATGTCCGGGAAGCTAGCGGGAGAAAGACCCAGTACTTC. The encoded protein is CAWDVREASGRKTQYF. The full variable domain, its missing parts supplied by reference TRBV30 and TRBJ2-5, is SQTIHQWPATLVQPVGSPLSLECTVEGTSNPNLYWYRQAAGRGLQLLFYSVGIGQISSEVPQNLSASRPQDRQFILSSKKLLLSDSGFYLCAWDVREASGRKTQYFGPGTRLLVL.